Listed below are T cell receptor beta chains from one sample, sequenced in a study of CD8 T cells in ankylosing spondylitis. One entry per CDR3 protein, called by TCRdb with MiXCR from the 5' RACE reads. The sample holds 200,000 to 250,000 distinct CDR3 sequences, roughly 6.6% seen once. The source material was blood, either unsorted or a sorted T cell fraction (not recorded which). The source is a male donor with ankylosing spondylitis. Each CDR3 is given with its conserved first and last residue. The D gene is left open where the match is weak. A clone size is listed for some rows: how often the clone was seen (once, few, many), or a class if it is expanded.

>.|TRBV28|TRBJ2-7|.|16
CASSELARRYSYEQYF
TGTGCCAGCAGTGAATTAGCGAGGAGGTACTCCTACGAGCAGTACTTC
>many|TRBV27|TRBJ2-7|.|13
CASSLGLRYEQYF
TGTGCCAGCAGTCTTGGACTTCGCTACGAGCAGTACTTC
>many|TRBV29-1|TRBJ1-3|.|14
CSVEDRAKGNTIYF
TGCAGCGTTGAAGACAGGGCAAAAGGAAACACCATATATTTT
>.|TRBV19|TRBJ2-1|TRBD2|14
CASNGGSYYNEQFF
TGTGCCAGTAATGGCGGGAGTTACTACAATGAGCAGTTCTTC
>many|TRBV7-2|TRBJ2-7|TRBD1|21
CASSLAQGETGYGASSYEQYF
TGTGCCAGCAGCTTAGCCCAAGGGGAGACAGGGTATGGGGCAAGCTCCTACGAGCAGTACTTC
>few|TRBV4-3|TRBJ2-2|TRBD2|15
CASSYSGGAPGELFF
TGCGCCAGCAGCTATAGCGGGGGGGCTCCCGGGGAGCTGTTTTTT
>many|TRBV27|TRBJ2-1|TRBD1|15
CASRMTGNSYNEQFF
TGTGCCAGCAGGATGACAGGGAACTCCTACAATGAGCAGTTCTTC
>many|TRBV29-1|TRBJ1-2|.|11
CSVGHNYGYTF
TGCAGCGTCGGACATAACTATGGCTACACCTTC
>many|TRBV27|TRBJ1-2|.|14
CASSLFGWGYGYTF
TGTGCCAGCAGTTTATTTGGATGGGGCTATGGCTACACCTTC
>few|TRBV19|TRBJ2-7|.|13
CASRGFQGYEQYF
TGTGCCAGTAGGGGGTTTCAGGGATACGAGCAGTACTTC
>many|TRBV2|TRBJ2-7|.|16
CASSRMWSSSSGEQYF
TGTGCCAGCAGTAGGATGTGGAGCAGTTCATCTGGCGAGCAGTACTTC
>many|TRBV11-2|TRBJ2-5|TRBD2|15
CASSYSGRAGETQYF
TGTGCCAGCAGTTATAGCGGGAGGGCGGGGGAGACCCAGTACTTC
>many|TRBV28|TRBJ2-2|TRBD1|15
CASSSRDSIAGELFF
TGTGCCAGCAGTTCCAGGGACAGTATCGCCGGGGAGCTGTTTTTT
>.|TRBV10-2|TRBJ2-7|.|14
CASSESGVSYEQYF
TGCGCCAGCAGTGAGTCCGGGGTTTCCTACGAGCAGTACTTC
>few|TRBV20-1|TRBJ1-2|.|14
CSARDEEHSYGYTF
TGCAGTGCTAGAGATGAGGAACACAGCTATGGCTACACCTTC
>many|TRBV7-2|TRBJ2-7|.|13
CASSLFLTYEQYF
TGTGCCAGCAGCTTATTCTTAACCTACGAGCAGTACTTC
>many|TRBV12-3/TRBV12-4|TRBJ2-7|.|15
CASSPSQVGDYEQYF
TGTGCCAGCAGTCCTTCTCAGGTGGGGGACTACGAGCAGTACTTC
>many|TRBV11-2|TRBJ1-1|.|13
CASSLGARAEAFF
TGTGCCAGCAGCTTAGGGGCGCGAGCTGAAGCTTTCTTT
>few|TRBV15|TRBJ1-1|.|13
CATSRVGDTEAFF
TGTGCCACCAGCAGAGTGGGGGACACTGAAGCTTTCTTT
>many|TRBV5-5|TRBJ2-2|.|15
CASSLITAGTGELFF
TGTGCCAGCAGCTTGATAACAGCAGGCACCGGGGAGCTGTTTTTT
>many|TRBV19|TRBJ2-1|.|18
CASSIVIRGEGSYNEQFF
TGTGCCAGTAGTATAGTGATTAGGGGGGAGGGCTCCTACAATGAGCAGTTCTTC
>many|TRBV9|TRBJ2-1|TRBD2|15
CASSVSSGVYNEQFF
TGTGCCAGCAGCGTATCTAGCGGGGTTTACAATGAGCAGTTCTTC
>many|TRBV12-3/TRBV12-4|TRBJ2-1|.|13
CASSWESVGEQFF
TGTGCCAGCAGTTGGGAATCGGTTGGTGAGCAGTTCTTC
>many|TRBV7-9|TRBJ2-5|.|13
CASSFLGQETQYF
TGTGCCAGCAGCTTTCTAGGGCAAGAGACCCAGTACTTC
>many|TRBV7-9|TRBJ2-7|.|15
CASSSLDREGDEQYF
TGTGCCAGCAGCTCCCTGGACAGGGAGGGGGACGAGCAGTACTTC
>few|TRBV5-1|TRBJ2-7|TRBD1|15
CASSFGQGGSYEQYF
TGCGCCAGCAGCTTCGGACAGGGGGGCTCCTACGAGCAGTACTTC
>many|TRBV4-3|TRBJ2-4|.|16
CASSPREGGAKNIQYF
TGCGCCAGCAGCCCCCGAGAGGGTGGGGCCAAAAACATTCAGTACTTC
>many|TRBV20-1|TRBJ2-7|.|16
CSARDNPGAMYGEQYF
TGCAGTGCTAGAGATAACCCGGGGGCGATGTATGGCGAGCAGTACTTC
>many|TRBV7-8|TRBJ1-2|TRBD1|15
CASSLVTGGDYGYTF
TGTGCCAGCAGCTTAGTCACAGGGGGGGACTATGGCTACACCTTC
>many|TRBV5-1|TRBJ2-7|TRBD1|17
CASSSSRDRGTDYEQYF
TGCGCCAGCAGCTCCTCCCGGGACAGGGGTACGGACTACGAGCAGTACTTC
>many|TRBV29-1|TRBJ2-7|.|12
CSVETYPYEQYF
TGCAGCGTTGAGACCTACCCCTACGAGCAGTACTTC
>many|TRBV9|TRBJ2-1|TRBD1|15
CASSVDRVSYNEQFF
TGTGCCAGCAGCGTGGACAGGGTATCCTACAATGAGCAGTTCTTC
>many|TRBV27|TRBJ2-7|.|11
CASSTSYEQYF
TGTGCCAGCAGTACGTCCTACGAGCAGTACTTC
>many|TRBV11-2|TRBJ2-3|.|13
CASSKGGTDTQYF
TGTGCCAGCAGTAAGGGGGGCACAGATACGCAGTATTTT
>many|TRBV29-1|TRBJ2-7|.|11
CSVGGNLEQYF
TGCAGCGTTGGAGGTAACCTCGAGCAGTACTTC
>many|TRBV7-9|TRBJ2-1|.|14
CASSLTQTYNEQFF
TGTGCCAGCAGCTTAACACAAACCTACAATGAGCAGTTCTTC
>many|TRBV6-5|TRBJ1-5|.|14
CASSYTRTARPQHF
TGTGCCAGCAGTTACACCCGGACAGCAAGGCCCCAGCATTTT
>many|TRBV9|TRBJ1-1|TRBD1|12
CASSVGTGQAFF
TGTGCCAGCAGCGTAGGGACAGGACAAGCTTTCTTT
>many|TRBV11-2|TRBJ1-4|.|14
CASRAATSNEKLFF
TGTGCCAGCCGTGCGGCAACCTCGAATGAAAAACTGTTTTTT
>few|TRBV7-6|TRBJ2-1|.|15
CASSLRTAAYNEQFF
TGTGCCAGCAGCTTAAGGACGGCGGCCTACAATGAGCAGTTCTTC
>many|TRBV29-1|TRBJ2-2|.|15
CSVQEEGTNTGELFF
TGCAGCGTCCAAGAGGAGGGAACGAACACCGGGGAGCTGTTTTTT
>.|TRBV7-6|TRBJ2-1|TRBD1|14
CASSSRTGDNEQFF
TGTGCCAGCAGCTCCCGGACAGGGGACAATGAGCAGTTCTTC
>many|TRBV7-9|TRBJ2-1|TRBD2|15
CASSPRRGSPNEQFF
TGTGCCAGCAGTCCGCGGCGGGGGAGCCCAAATGAGCAGTTCTTC
>many|TRBV12-3/TRBV12-4|TRBJ1-1|.|11
CASSLYGEAFF
TGTGCCAGCAGTTTATACGGGGAAGCTTTCTTT
>many|TRBV20-1|TRBJ2-1|TRBD2|13
CSGRTSGRAEQFF
TGCAGTGGAAGGACTAGCGGGAGAGCTGAGCAGTTCTTC
>.|TRBV27|TRBJ2-7|TRBD1|14
CASRLQGAPYEQYF
TGTGCCAGCAGACTACAGGGGGCCCCCTACGAGCAGTACTTC
>few|TRBV6-6|TRBJ2-5|.|14
CASSYDFRGATQYF
TGTGCCAGCAGTTACGATTTCAGGGGCGCGACCCAGTACTTC